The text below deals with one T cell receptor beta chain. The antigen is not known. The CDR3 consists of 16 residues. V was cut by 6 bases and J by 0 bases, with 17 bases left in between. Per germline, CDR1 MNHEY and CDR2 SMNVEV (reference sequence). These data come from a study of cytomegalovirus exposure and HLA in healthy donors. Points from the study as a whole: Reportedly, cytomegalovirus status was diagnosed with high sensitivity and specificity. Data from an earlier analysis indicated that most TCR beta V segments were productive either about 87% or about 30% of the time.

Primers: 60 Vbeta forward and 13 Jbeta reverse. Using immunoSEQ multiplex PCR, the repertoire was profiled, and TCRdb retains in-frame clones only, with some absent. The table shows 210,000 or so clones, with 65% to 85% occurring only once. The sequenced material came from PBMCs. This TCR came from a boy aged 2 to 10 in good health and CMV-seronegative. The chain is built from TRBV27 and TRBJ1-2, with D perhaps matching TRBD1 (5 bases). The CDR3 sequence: CASRNLQVSANYGYTF. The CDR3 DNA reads TGTGCCAGCAGGAACTTACAGGTCTCCGCTAACTATGGCTACACCTTC.